The 22 T cell receptor beta chains below were found in one sample sequenced in a study of blood T cells in healthy people across ages. Using a J-beta primer mix together with a sample-barcoded 5' primer, a second PCR was run for about 7 to 12 cycles. TCRdb used MiXCR to reprocess the 5' RACE reads, holding one entry per CDR3 protein. The sample records about 1.8 million distinct CDR3 sequences, around 48% being singletons. Sequenced: blood. The receptors come from a woman aged 40 to 50 in good health.

V and J are TRBV6-2 or TRBV6-3 and TRBJ1-2; D not resolved. The CDR3 runs to 17 residues. Trimming stripped 1 base from V and 4 bases from J, with 19 bases between. Germline V lookup: CDR1 MNHEY, CDR2 SVGEGT. The CDR3 loop reads CASSYLVGGLTVYGYTF. CDR3 coding DNA: TGTGCCAGCAGTTACTTGGTGGGAGGGCTGACTGTCTATGGCTACACCTTC.

This clonotype was seen a few times. This sequence joins TRBV12-3 or TRBV12-4 and TRBJ2-1, with D perhaps TRBD1 (5 bases). This CDR3 spans 17 amino acids. V was shortened by 7 bases and J by 0 bases, with 19 bases between the two germline ends. CDR3 bases: TGTGCCAGCAACCTCCGTCCAGGGAAAAGCTCCTACAATGAGCAGTTCTTC. Its protein is CASNLRPGKSSYNEQFF.

This clonotype came up once. The genes are TRBV13 and TRBJ2-5, with D tentatively TRBD2 (6 bases). The germline V gene has CDR1 PRHDT and CDR2 FYEKMQ (reference sequence). CDR3 length: 15 amino acids. Trimming removed 3 bases from V and 1 base from J, with 12 bases in between. The CDR3 loop reads CASSFGGTSQETQYF. CDR3 nucleotide sequence: TGTGCCAGCAGCTTCGGTGGGACTTCCCAAGAGACCCAGTACTTC. The whole variable domain, filled in from reference TRBV13 and TRBJ2-5, reads AAGVIQSPRHLIKEKRETATLKCYPIPRHDTVYWYQQGPGQDPQFLISFYEKMQSDKGSIPDRFSAQQFSDYHSELNMSSLELGDSALYFCASSFGGTSQETQYFGPGTRLLVL.

The chain joins TRBV6-4 to TRBJ2-3; TRBD2 aligns across 8 bases. With V trimmed by 1 base and J by 2 bases, 5 bases remained unmatched. Germline V gene sequence: CDR1 MRHNA, CDR2 SNTAGT. CDR3 size: 16 residues. DNA for the CDR3: TGTGCCAGCAGTGACTGGGCGGGGGGATCCACAGATACGCAGTATTTT. Amino acid sequence: CASSDWAGGSTDTQYF.

This chain joins TRBV29-1 and TRBJ2-3; D not resolved. There are 12 residues in the CDR3. Germline V gives CDR1 SQVTM, CDR2 ANQGSEA. The V end was cut by 4 bases, the J end by 5 bases, with 10 bases between. The chain's CDR3 is CSVVRVGDTQYF. CDR3 bases: TGCAGCGTTGTAAGGGTGGGAGATACGCAGTATTTT.

The chain couples TRBV5-1 to TRBJ2-1, with 10 bases that match TRBD2. Looked up from germline, CDR1 is SGHRS and CDR2 is YFSETQ. V lost 4 bases and J lost 5; bases outside the gene matches: 12. The CDR3 runs to 17 residues. The CDR3 spells CASSPHTGTSVNNEQFF. Here the CDR3 DNA reads TGCGCCAGCAGCCCTCATACCGGGACTAGCGTAAACAATGAGCAGTTCTTC.

The chain has TRBV7-2 and TRBJ1-1, with no clear D. Germline CDR1 is SGHTA and CDR2 is FQGNSA. Trimming removed 5 bases at V and 3 bases at J, with 16 bases between. The CDR3 length is 15 residues. CDR3 DNA: TGTGCCAGCAGCCCTCAGCGGGCAGATCACACTGAAGCTTTCTTT. It is translated as CASSPQRADHTEAFF.

The rearrangement uses TRBV24-1 and TRBJ2-5; D remains ambiguous. From germline, CDR1 is KGHDR and CDR2 SFDVKD. This CDR3 spans 15 amino acids. Between the trimmed V and J ends, which lost 6 bases and 0 bases, there was a span of 13 bases. The chain's CDR3 is CATSQLTGYQETQYF. The CDR3 DNA sequence: TGTGCCACCAGTCAGCTTACCGGGTACCAAGAGACCCAGTACTTC.

To note about this clonotype: One end of the junction fails to match germline, which may point to a read error. The chain uses TRBV5-1 and TRBJ2-5, with D possibly matching TRBD2 (5 bases). The germline CDR1 and CDR2 sequences are SGHRS and YFSETQ. The CDR3 runs 14 residues. The CDR3 loop reads CAGSLEVVQETQYF. The DNA for the CDR3 is TGCGCCGGCAGCTTGGAGGTCGTTCAAGAGACCCAGTACTTC.

V and J are TRBV27 and TRBJ2-5, with 11 nucleotides matching TRBD2. CDR1 is MNHEY, CDR2 SMNVEV, per germline (reference sequence). J gave up 5 bases and V 5 bases, and 10 bases lay outside the gene matches. The CDR3 runs to 16 residues. The CDR3 bases are TGTGCCAGCAGTCTCCGACTAGCGGGGTCCGGGGAGACCCAGTACTTC. Translating it yields CASSLRLAGSGETQYF.

This clonotype was observed a few times. CDR3 nucleotides: TGTGCCAGCAGACCACAGGGAGGGTATGAAGAAAAACTGTTTTTT. It codes for CASRPQGGYEEKLFF. This chain links TRBV12-3 or TRBV12-4 with TRBJ1-4; perhaps TRBD1 as D (6 bases). This CDR3 is 15 amino acids long. Trimming stripped 6 bases from V and 8 bases from J, with 19 bases between.

This clonotype appeared once. This chain connects TRBV12-3 or TRBV12-4 to TRBJ1-5, with 8 bases matching TRBD1. The CDR3 has 14 residues. V gave up 6 bases and J gave up 0 bases; unmatched junction bases: 1. CDR3 in DNA: TGTGCCAGCAGGACAGGGGTTAGCAATCAGCCCCAGCATTTT. Encoded protein: CASRTGVSNQPQHF.

The rearrangement links TRBV21-1 to TRBJ2-7; whether TRBD1, the table's D call, matches the DNA was not checked. TRBV21-1 is an annotated pseudogene. The CDR3 has 15 amino acids. The CDR3 DNA sequence: TGTGCCAGCAGCAAAGCGGGGACCGTCACCTACGAGCAGTACTTC. Its protein product is CASSKAGTVTYEQYF.

The CDR3 nucleotides read TGCAGCGCCATGGGACTAGCGGGGGTTCGGGTGGAGACCCAGTACTTC. Translation: CSAMGLAGVRVETQYF. J is TRBJ2-5 and V is TRBV29-1, with 14 bases matching TRBD2. Germline V gives CDR1 SQVTM, CDR2 ANQGSEA. This CDR3 spans 16 amino acids. The V and J ends lost 7 bases and 5 bases, in that order; junction bases with no gene match: 12.

This clonotype has only a few counts. The rearrangement uses TRBV28 and TRBJ2-4, with 8 bases matching TRBD1. Trimming removed 6 bases from V and 3 bases from J; junction bases left unmatched: 13. The V gene's germline CDR1 is MDHEN and CDR2 SYDVKM. There are 17 residues in the CDR3. The CDR3 region is CASSRVQGVGGKNIQYF. CDR3 sequence (DNA): TGTGCCAGCAGCCGCGTACAGGGGGTTGGGGGCAAAAACATTCAGTACTTC.

V and J are TRBV6-2 or TRBV6-3 and TRBJ2-7; perhaps D is TRBD1 or TRBD2 (8 bases each). The DNA end lines up better with TRBJ2-4; the J call may be wrong. The CDR3 is 15 residues long. Per the germline V gene, CDR1 is MNHEY and CDR2 is SVGEGT. For the CDR3, the DNA is TGTGCCAGCGGACAGGGACTAGGTGCGGTAAACATTCAGTACTTC. It encodes CASGQGLGAVNIQYF.

This clonotype occurred a few times. The chain recombines TRBV6-5 with TRBJ1-6; tentatively, D is TRBD1 (5 bases). Trimming shortened V by 6 bases and J by 8 bases, and 11 bases separated the two germline ends. The CDR3 extends over 13 amino acids. The V gene's germline CDR1 is MNHEY and CDR2 SVGAGI. The CDR3 nucleotides are TGTGCCAGCAGCAGGGTGGCTGATTCACCCCTCCACTTT. Residues: CASSRVADSPLHF.

The rearrangement links TRBV20-1 to TRBJ1-5; TRBD1 agrees at 7 bases. CDR1 and CDR2 (germline): DFQATT, SNEGSKA (reference sequence). The CDR3 contains 15 residues. With V trimmed by 5 bases and J by 1 base, 8 bases remained unmatched. CDR3 amino acids: CSARSRGYSNQPQHF. CDR3 DNA sequence: TGCAGTGCTCGAAGCAGGGGGTACAGCAATCAGCCCCAGCATTTT.

This clonotype occurred a few times. V usage is TRBV28 and J usage is TRBJ2-7, with D perhaps given as TRBD1 or TRBD2 (6 bases each). The germline CDR1 and CDR2 sequences are MDHEN and SYDVKM. The CDR3 consists of 15 residues. Between the trimmed V and J ends, which lost 2 bases and 2 bases, there was a span of 13 bases. The CDR3 loop reads CASSLRGDLTYEQYF. The DNA of the CDR3 is TGTGCCAGCAGTTTAAGGGGGGATCTTACCTACGAGCAGTACTTC.

The chain employs TRBV6-5 and TRBJ1-1, with a weak D call TRBD1 (6 bases). The ends were cut back, 4 bases at V and 7 bases at J, with 19 bases in the middle. Germline assignment: CDR1 MNHEY and CDR2 SVGAGI. The CDR3 runs to 15 residues. The CDR3 here is CASSFIREGVNEAFF. DNA for the CDR3: TGTGCCAGCAGTTTCATCCGCGAGGGGGTTAATGAAGCTTTCTTT.

This clonotype was recorded only once. The chain is built from TRBV2 and TRBJ2-7, with TRBD2 as a possible D gene (5 bases). The better agreement between TRBJ2-5 and the DNA end casts doubt on the J call. Germline V gene lookup returns CDR1 SNHLY and CDR2 FYNNEI. The CDR3 spans 14 residues. The CDR3 DNA sequence: TGTGCCAGCAGTGAGATAGCGCCAATGGAGACCCAGTACTTC. Residues: CASSEIAPMETQYF.

The V call is TRBV5-6, the J call TRBJ1-2; TRBD1 is a possible D gene (6 bases). The CDR3 has 14 amino acids. V lost 0 bases, J lost 6 bases, and 12 bases lay in between. Germline V gives CDR1 SGHDT, CDR2 YYEEEE. The CDR3 DNA sequence: TGTGCCAGCAGCTTGGCAACAGGGCAGGATGGCTACACCTTC. It specifies CASSLATGQDGYTF.